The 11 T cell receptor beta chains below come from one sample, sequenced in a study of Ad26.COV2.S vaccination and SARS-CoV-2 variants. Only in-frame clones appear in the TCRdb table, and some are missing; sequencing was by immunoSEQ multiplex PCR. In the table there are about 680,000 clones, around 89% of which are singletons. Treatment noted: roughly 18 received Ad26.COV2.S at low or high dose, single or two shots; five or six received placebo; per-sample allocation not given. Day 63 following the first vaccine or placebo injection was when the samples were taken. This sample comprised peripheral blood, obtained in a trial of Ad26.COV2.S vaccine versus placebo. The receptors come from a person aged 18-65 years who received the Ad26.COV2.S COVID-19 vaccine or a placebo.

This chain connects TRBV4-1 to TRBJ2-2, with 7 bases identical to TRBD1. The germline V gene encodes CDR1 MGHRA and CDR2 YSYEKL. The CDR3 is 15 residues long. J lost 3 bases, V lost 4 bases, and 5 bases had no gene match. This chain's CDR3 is CASSRTGWDTGELFF. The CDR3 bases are TGCGCCAGCAGCCGGACAGGATGGGACACCGGGGAGCTGTTTTTT.

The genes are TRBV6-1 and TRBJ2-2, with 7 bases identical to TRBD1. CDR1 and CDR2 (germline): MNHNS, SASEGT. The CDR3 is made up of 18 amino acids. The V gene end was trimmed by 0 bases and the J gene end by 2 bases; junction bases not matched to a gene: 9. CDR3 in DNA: TGTGCCAGCAGTGAAGCGCTGGGGCAGGGGGTTAACACCGGGGAGCTGTTTTTT. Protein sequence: CASSEALGQGVNTGELFF.

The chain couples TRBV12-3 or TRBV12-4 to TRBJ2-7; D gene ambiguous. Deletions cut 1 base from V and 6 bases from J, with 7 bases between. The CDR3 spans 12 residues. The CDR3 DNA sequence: TGTGCCAGCAGTTTAGTTGTGGGCGAGCAGTACTTC. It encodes CASSLVVGEQYF.

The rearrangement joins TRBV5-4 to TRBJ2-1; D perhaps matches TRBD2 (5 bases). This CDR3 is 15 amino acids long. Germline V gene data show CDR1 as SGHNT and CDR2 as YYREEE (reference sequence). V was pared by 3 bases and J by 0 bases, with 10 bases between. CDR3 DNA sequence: TGTGCCAGCAGCTCACTAGGGAGCTCCTACAATGAGCAGTTCTTC. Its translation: CASSSLGSSYNEQFF.

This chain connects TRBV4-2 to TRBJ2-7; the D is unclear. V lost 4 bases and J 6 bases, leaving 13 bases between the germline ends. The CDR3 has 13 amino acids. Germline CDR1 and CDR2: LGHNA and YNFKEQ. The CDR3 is CASSLSVGLEQYF. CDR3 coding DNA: TGTGCCAGCAGCCTTTCTGTCGGGCTCGAGCAGTACTTC.

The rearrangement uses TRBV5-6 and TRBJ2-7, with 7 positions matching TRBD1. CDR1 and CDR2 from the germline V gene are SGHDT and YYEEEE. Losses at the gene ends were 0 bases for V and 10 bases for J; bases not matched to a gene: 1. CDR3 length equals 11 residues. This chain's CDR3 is CASSLGTGQYF. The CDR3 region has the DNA TGTGCCAGCAGCTTGGGGACAGGACAGTACTTC.

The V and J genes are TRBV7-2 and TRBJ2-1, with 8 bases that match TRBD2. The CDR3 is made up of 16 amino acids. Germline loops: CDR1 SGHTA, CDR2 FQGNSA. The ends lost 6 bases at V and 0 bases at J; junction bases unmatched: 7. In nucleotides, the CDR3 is TGTGCCAGCAGGTTTATAGCGGGAAGCTCCTACAATGAGCAGTTCTTC. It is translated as CASRFIAGSSYNEQFF.

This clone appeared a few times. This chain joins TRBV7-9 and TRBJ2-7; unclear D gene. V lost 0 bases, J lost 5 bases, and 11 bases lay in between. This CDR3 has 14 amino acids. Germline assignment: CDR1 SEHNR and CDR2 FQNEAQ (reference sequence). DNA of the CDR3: TGTGCCAGCAGCTTAGCCGGATTCAGGCACGAGCAGTACTTC. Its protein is CASSLAGFRHEQYF.

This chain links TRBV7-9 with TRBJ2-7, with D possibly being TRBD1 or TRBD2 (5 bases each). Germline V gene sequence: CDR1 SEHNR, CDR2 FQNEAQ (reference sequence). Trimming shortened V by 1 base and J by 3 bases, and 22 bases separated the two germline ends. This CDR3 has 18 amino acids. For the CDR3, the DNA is TGTGCCAGCAGCTTAGAGGGTGGGACCCCCTGGATGGTCTACGAGCAGTACTTC. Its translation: CASSLEGGTPWMVYEQYF.

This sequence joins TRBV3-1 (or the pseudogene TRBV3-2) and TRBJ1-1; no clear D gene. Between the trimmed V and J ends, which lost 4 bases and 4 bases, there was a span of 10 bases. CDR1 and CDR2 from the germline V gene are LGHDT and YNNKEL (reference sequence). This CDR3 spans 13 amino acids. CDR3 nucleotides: TGTGCCAGCAGCCCTGGATTAGGCACTGAAGCTTTCTTT. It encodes CASSPGLGTEAFF.

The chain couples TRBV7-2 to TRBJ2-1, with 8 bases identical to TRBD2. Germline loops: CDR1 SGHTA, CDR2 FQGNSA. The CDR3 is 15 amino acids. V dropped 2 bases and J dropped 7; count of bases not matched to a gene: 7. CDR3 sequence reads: CASSLTRGAGNEQFF. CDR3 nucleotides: TGTGCCAGCAGCTTAACGCGGGGGGCGGGGAATGAGCAGTTCTTC.